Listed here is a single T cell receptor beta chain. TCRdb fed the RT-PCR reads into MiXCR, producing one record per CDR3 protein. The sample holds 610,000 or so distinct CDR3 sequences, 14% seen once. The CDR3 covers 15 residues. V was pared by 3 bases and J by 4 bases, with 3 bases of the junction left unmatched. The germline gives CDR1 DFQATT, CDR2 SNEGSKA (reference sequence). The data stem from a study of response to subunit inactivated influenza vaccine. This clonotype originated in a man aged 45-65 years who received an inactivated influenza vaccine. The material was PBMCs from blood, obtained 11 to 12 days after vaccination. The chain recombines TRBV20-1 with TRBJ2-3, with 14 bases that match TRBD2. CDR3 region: CSASGTSGSSDTQYF. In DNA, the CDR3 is TGCAGTGCTAGCGGGACTAGCGGGAGTTCAGATACGCAGTATTTT.